These 8 T cell receptor beta chains share one sample of origin, sequenced in a study of CD8+ T cells in alopecia areata. Investigators isolated RNA and reverse transcribed it into cDNA to act as the sequencing template. Produced via immunoSEQ multiplex PCR; TCRdb's table is partial and in-frame only. The sample consists of about 82,000 clones, 51% of them appearing once. Sequencing input: NKG2D-high CD8+ T cells sorted from blood. These receptors originate from a human donor with alopecia areata.

This rearrangement joins TRBV19 to TRBJ2-2; TRBD2 matches at 7 bases. The J segment lost 6 bases and the V segment lost 7 bases, leaving 5 bases of the junction unmatched. This CDR3 is 13 amino acids long. Per the germline V gene, CDR1 is LNHDA and CDR2 is SQIVND (reference sequence). CDR3 DNA: TGTGCCAGTACCCTGGGAGGGGCCGGGGAGCTGTTTTTT. It codes for CASTLGGAGELFF.

The J gene is TRBJ1-2, the V gene TRBV27; a possible D gene is TRBD1 (6 bases). Germline CDR1 is MNHEY and CDR2 is SMNVEV (reference sequence). The CDR3 extends over 13 amino acids. V was cut by 3 bases and J by 5 bases, with 10 bases left in between. This CDR3 reads CASSFNRAYGYTF. The CDR3, as DNA: TGTGCCAGCAGTTTTAACAGGGCGTATGGCTACACCTTC.

In DNA form, the CDR3 reads TGTGCCAGTAGTATTCAGGGGGACACTGAAGCTTTCTTT. Translating gives CASSIQGDTEAFF. The V and J genes are TRBV19 and TRBJ1-1; 7 nucleotides agree with TRBD1. V gave up 3 bases and J gave up 3 bases; unmatched junction bases: 1. Looked up from germline, CDR1 is LNHDA and CDR2 is SQIVND (reference sequence). The CDR3 consists of 13 residues.

The gene calls are TRBV7-9 and TRBJ1-2; D possibly corresponds to TRBD1 (5 bases). The CDR3 totals 15 residues. V was shortened by 1 base and J by 5 bases, with 14 bases between the two germline ends. The germline V gene has CDR1 SEHNR and CDR2 FQNEAQ (reference sequence). CDR3 sequence: CASSLGFGGIYGYTF. CDR3 DNA sequence: TGTGCCAGCAGCTTAGGATTCGGGGGAATATATGGCTACACCTTC.

The rearrangement links TRBV5-1 to TRBJ2-3; D is ambiguous. V was cut by 5 bases and J by 0 bases, with 7 bases left in between. There are 13 residues in the CDR3. The germline V gene encodes CDR1 SGHRS and CDR2 YFSETQ. In DNA form, the CDR3 reads TGCGCCAGCAGGAGGATCAGCACAGATACGCAGTATTTT. This codes for CASRRISTDTQYF.

This clone has only one observation. The chain is built from TRBV9 and TRBJ1-5, with D perhaps TRBD1 (5 bases). Trimming cost V 0 bases and J 4 bases, with 11 bases left between them. This CDR3 comprises 15 residues. The germline gives CDR1 SGDLS, CDR2 YYNGEE. CDR3 residues: CASSVGGEGNQPQHF. The CDR3 bases are TGTGCCAGCAGCGTAGGGGGCGAGGGGAATCAGCCCCAGCATTTT.

This sequence joins TRBV29-1 and TRBJ2-5; 12 bases are shared with TRBD1. CDR1 SQVTM and CDR2 ANQGSEA come from the germline V gene. The CDR3 consists of 16 residues. V was clipped by 1 base and J by 5 bases; unmatched bases: 8. The CDR3 reads CSVEGGTGGVGETQYF. As DNA, the CDR3 is TGCAGCGTTGAAGGGGGGACAGGGGGCGTTGGGGAGACCCAGTACTTC.

This clone occurred a few times. The chain joins TRBV29-1 to TRBJ2-1; D is uncertain. The CDR3 length is 15 residues. The ends were cut back, 4 bases at V and 5 bases at J, with 18 bases in the middle. In germline, CDR1 is SQVTM, CDR2 ANQGSEA. CDR3 protein: CSVGPHVSSHNEQFF. The CDR3 nucleotides are TGCAGCGTTGGGCCCCATGTGAGTAGCCACAATGAGCAGTTCTTC.